The 14 T cell receptor beta chains in this list originate from one sample, sequenced in a study of beta chain features in type 1 diabetes. Sequenced material consisted of expressed TCRB transcripts (all of the isolated RNA was reverse transcribed). Sequenced by immunoSEQ multiplex PCR; TCRdb stores in-frame clones only, minus some. The sample contains around 290,000 clones, about 8.5% of which appear only once. The sequencing sample was made of central memory CD4+ T cells from blood. The source is a young woman in good health.

This clone was detected only a few times. This chain connects TRBV19 to TRBJ2-6; D is undetermined. CDR3 length equals 15 residues. V lost 6 bases to trimming and J lost 0 bases, with 9 bases between them. The V gene's germline CDR1 is LNHDA and CDR2 SQIVND (reference sequence). The DNA for the CDR3 is TGTGCCAGTAGCTCCCTTATCTCTGGGGCCAACGTCCTGACTTTC. Translated, it gives CASSSLISGANVLTF.

The chain has TRBV30 and TRBJ2-7; D is unresolved. Germline V gives CDR1 GTSNPN, CDR2 SVGIG (reference sequence). Trimming cost V 2 bases and J 0 bases, with 11 bases left between them. The CDR3 is 14 residues long. This chain's CDR3 is CAWSRHAPSYEQYF. The CDR3 nucleotides are TGTGCCTGGAGTCGTCACGCTCCCTCCTACGAGCAGTACTTC.

The DNA of the CDR3 is TGCAGCGTTGTCTTAGCAGGGGGCGGGCAGCCCCAGCATTTT. Its protein is CSVVLAGGGQPQHF. The chain combines TRBV29-1 with TRBJ1-5; 8 bases are a match to TRBD1. Germline loops: CDR1 SQVTM, CDR2 ANQGSEA. The CDR3 is 14 amino acids. With V trimmed by 4 bases and J by 7 bases, 9 bases remained unmatched.

This clone has only a few counts. The chain combines TRBV7-2 with TRBJ2-2; D remains unclear. Trimming shortened V by 1 base and J by 0 bases, and 12 bases separated the two germline ends. In germline, CDR1 is SGHTA, CDR2 FQGNSA. The CDR3 contains 17 residues. The CDR3 reads CASSLVRTQSNTGELFF. CDR3 DNA sequence: TGTGCCAGCAGCTTAGTCCGGACGCAATCGAACACCGGGGAGCTGTTTTTT.

The chain is built from TRBV5-1 and TRBJ1-5; possible D gene TRBD1, 5 bases. Germline V lookup: CDR1 SGHRS, CDR2 YFSETQ. V lost 4 bases and J 7 bases, leaving 15 bases between the germline ends. The CDR3 totals 14 residues. The CDR3 nucleotides are TGCGCCAGCAGCCCCTTAGGCAGGGACCAGCCCCAGCATTTT. Translation gives CASSPLGRDQPQHF.

This clone was counted many times. The sample holds other DNA sequences that translate to the same CDR3. The chain has TRBV15 and TRBJ2-5; possibly TRBD2 for D (5 bases). Germline V gives CDR1 LNHNV, CDR2 YYDKDF (reference sequence). The CDR3 extends over 14 amino acids. Trimming shortened V by 0 bases and J by 2 bases, and 7 bases separated the two germline ends. The CDR3 is CATSRDRGQETQYF. The CDR3 nucleotides are TGTGCCACCAGCAGAGATAGAGGGCAAGAGACCCAGTACTTC.

V is TRBV27 and J is TRBJ1-1; perhaps TRBD1 as D (5 bases). The V gene lost 5 bases and the J gene lost 3 bases, with 13 bases spanning the gap. This CDR3 is 14 amino acids long. Germline assignment: CDR1 MNHEY and CDR2 SMNVEV (reference sequence). This CDR3 is CASSTQGRYTEAFF. CDR3 nucleotide sequence: TGTGCCAGCAGTACCCAGGGACGGTACACTGAAGCTTTCTTT.

This clone showed up just a few times. This chain uses TRBV4-2 with TRBJ1-4; 12 bases map to TRBD1. V shed 4 bases and J 8 bases; nucleotides not matched to a gene: 2. This CDR3 contains 14 residues. Per germline, CDR1 LGHNA and CDR2 YNFKEQ. Here the CDR3 reads CASSPGTGGEKLFF. The DNA of the CDR3 is TGTGCCAGCAGCCCGGGGACAGGGGGCGAAAAACTGTTTTTT.

V gene TRBV5-1 combines with J gene TRBJ1-5; no firm D call. The germline V gene has CDR1 SGHRS and CDR2 YFSETQ. Trimming left V 0 bases short and J 6 bases short, with 13 bases between. The CDR3 is 15 amino acids. The CDR3 sequence is CASSLGLHGSQPQHF. CDR3 DNA sequence: TGCGCCAGCAGCTTGGGACTTCACGGGAGTCAGCCCCAGCATTTT.

The J gene is TRBJ2-7, the V gene TRBV4-1, with D unclear. The CDR3 is made up of 13 amino acids. Trimming pared 0 bases from V and 8 bases from J, leaving 11 bases between. Per germline, CDR1 MGHRA and CDR2 YSYEKL. The CDR3 sequence: CASSQDRGEQQYF. The CDR3 DNA is TGCGCCAGCAGCCAAGATCGAGGAGAGCAGCAGTACTTC.

This chain links TRBV19 with TRBJ2-3; 8 bases are a match to TRBD2. The germline V gene encodes CDR1 LNHDA and CDR2 SQIVND (reference sequence). This CDR3 has 16 amino acids. V lost 2 bases and J lost 6; bases outside the gene matches: 10. CDR3 DNA sequence: TGTGCCAGTAGTATACCCCTAAAAGCGGGAGACGATACGCAGTATTTT. Its protein is CASSIPLKAGDDTQYF. Together with reference TRBV19 and TRBJ2-3, the CDR3 gives the full variable domain: DGGITQSPKYLFRKEGQNVTLSCEQNLNHDAMYWYRQDPGQGLRLIYYSQIVNDFQKGDIAEGYSVSREKKESFPLTVTSAQKNPTAFYLCASSIPLKAGDDTQYFGPGTRLTVL.

This clone was detected a few times. Germline and junction disagree at one end, which may indicate a read error. The V and J genes are TRBV11-2 and TRBJ2-1; D is perhaps TRBD2 (6 bases). The CDR3 consists of 15 residues. Germline CDR1 reads SGHAT; CDR2 reads FQNNGV. CDR3 in amino acids: CASSLGGDGQQAKLF. CDR3 nucleotides: TGTGCCAGCAGCTTAGGGGGGGACGGCCAACAGGCAAAACTCTTC.

The V and J genes are TRBV4-2 and TRBJ1-2; 9 bases line up with TRBD1. Germline assignment: CDR1 LGHNA and CDR2 YNFKEQ. This CDR3 has 16 residues. The V and J ends lost 4 bases and 4 bases, in that order; junction bases with no gene match: 10. CDR3: CASSRSTGGAIYGYTF. The CDR3 DNA follows: TGTGCCAGCAGCCGGAGCACAGGGGGCGCGATCTATGGCTACACCTTC.

This clone was detected many times. The rearrangement joins TRBV19 to TRBJ1-2, with D possibly TRBD1 on 6 matching bases. The ends were cut back, 4 bases at V and 4 bases at J, with 19 bases in the middle. This CDR3 region has 16 residues. The germline gives CDR1 LNHDA, CDR2 SQIVND (reference sequence). CDR3 sequence: CASSRSPGQVSYGYTF. In DNA form, the CDR3 reads TGTGCCAGTAGTAGAAGCCCGGGACAAGTGAGCTATGGCTACACCTTC.